The clone carrying this T cell receptor beta chain has only one observation. As yet, its antigen is unknown. This sample was taken from a study of cytomegalovirus exposure and HLA in healthy donors. Study information: Earlier work reported approximately 110 million unique TCR beta sequences from 180 million or so T cells.

CDR1 is SNHLY and CDR2 is FYNNEI in the germline V gene. This CDR3 is built from 14 residues. Losses at the gene ends were 6 bases for V and 4 bases for J; bases not matched to a gene: 3. Points from the study as a whole: In a later analysis, a missense DCLRE1C variant was linked to TCR beta V- and J-gene trimming. Later analysis showed most CMV-associated TCR beta chains appearing HLA-restricted. Later findings reportedly placed an Asian-associated ancestry cluster below the approximately 670-donor mean for N-insertions.

The PCR had 60 Vbeta and 13 Jbeta primers. The repertoire was sequenced with immunoSEQ multiplex PCR; TCRdb's copy has only in-frame clones and lacks some. This table holds 85,000 to 120,000 clones, roughly 70% found once. This rearrangement joins TRBV2 to TRBJ1-6; 7 nucleotides match TRBD1. The sequencing input was PBMCs. The TCR comes from a male donor in good health and CMV-seropositive. CDR3 sequence (DNA): TGTGCCAGCAGCCCGGGACAGTATAATTCACCCCTCCACTTT. Translation gives CASSPGQYNSPLHF.